The rows below give T cell receptor beta chains drawn from one sample of a study of CD8 T cells in ankylosing spondylitis. MiXCR was run by TCRdb on the 5' RACE reads, yielding one entry per CDR3 protein. Here the sample spans 670,000 or so distinct CDR3 sequences, roughly 19% being singletons. Sequenced input: blood, either unsorted or a sorted T cell fraction (not recorded which). Receptors were obtained from a male donor with ankylosing spondylitis. Each CDR3 is given with its conserved first and last residue.

j_call | v_call | cdr3_aa
TRBJ2-7 | TRBV9 | CASSVEVYEQYF
TRBJ2-1 | TRBV11-2 | CASKSGITYNEQFF
TRBJ1-1 | TRBV27 | CASSDRVGTEAFF
TRBJ2-7 | TRBV29-1 | CSVGAGVSYEQYF
TRBJ2-7 | TRBV5-1 | CASSRLGDRVHEQYF
TRBJ2-2 | TRBV29-1 | CSVAGGAEGGGELFF
TRBJ1-5 | TRBV12-3/TRBV12-4 | CASSFLRINQPQHF
TRBJ2-1 | TRBV19 | CASSNGANEQFF
TRBJ1-1 | TRBV20-1 | CSTTGNMNTEAFF
TRBJ2-1 | TRBV5-1 | CASSLAPVVRNEQFF
TRBJ1-1 | TRBV7-9 | CASSPEGYTEAFF
TRBJ2-1 | TRBV14 | CASSRRNPWDNEQFF